Shown below are 14 T cell receptor beta chains from a single sample sequenced in a study of beta chain features in type 1 diabetes. Expressed TCRB transcripts were sequenced because the entire RNA isolate underwent reverse transcription. Sequenced by immunoSEQ multiplex PCR; TCRdb stores in-frame clones only, minus some. Among some 500,000 clones listed, 10% to 12% were seen once. Sequenced input: naive CD4+ T cells from blood. The source is a woman in her late teens or twenties in good health.

The table lists this clone with a few counts. The V and J genes are TRBV4-3 and TRBJ1-1; TRBD1 matches 9 bases. V was clipped by 1 base and J by 6 bases; unmatched bases: 3. CDR1 and CDR2 from the germline V gene are LGHNA and YSLEER. This CDR3 spans 14 amino acids. Written as DNA, the CDR3 is TGCGCCAGCAGCCAAGTTACAGGGGGCTCTGAAGCTTTCTTT. The encoded protein is CASSQVTGGSEAFF.

The chain links TRBV4-3 to TRBJ2-2; D uncertain. CDR1 LGHNA and CDR2 YSLEER come from the germline V gene. The ends were cut back, 1 base at V and 8 bases at J, with 14 bases in the middle. This CDR3 has 15 amino acids. The CDR3 here is CASSQGASLVGELFF. The CDR3 DNA reads as TGCGCCAGCAGCCAAGGGGCCTCACTTGTGGGGGAGCTGTTTTTT.

The chain has TRBV9 and TRBJ2-7; a weak D match, TRBD2 (5 bases). Germline V CDR1 and CDR2: SGDLS, YYNGEE. The CDR3 extends over 14 amino acids. V shed 0 bases and J shed 2 bases, with 9 bases lying between them. DNA for the CDR3: TGTGCCAGCAGCGTAGAGCGGAGAACCTACGAGCAGTACGTC. Translated, it gives CASSVERRTYEQYV.

The J gene is TRBJ1-1, the V gene TRBV4-1; no reliable D call. This CDR3 has 16 residues. With 1 base removed from V and 6 bases from J, the gap between germline ends came to 18 bases. In germline, CDR1 is MGHRA, CDR2 YSYEKL. The CDR3 region is CASSQAPWRQRAEAFF. For the CDR3, the DNA is TGCGCCAGCAGCCAAGCCCCGTGGAGGCAGCGGGCTGAAGCTTTCTTT.

This clone has only a few counts. This chain joins TRBV11-3 and TRBJ2-1; tentative D call: TRBD1 (6 bases). CDR1 is SGHNT, CDR2 YENEEA, per germline. With 5 bases removed from V and 2 bases from J, the gap between germline ends came to 13 bases. This CDR3 contains 15 residues. The CDR3 reads CASSQGPGAYNEQFF. The DNA of the CDR3 is TGTGCCAGCAGCCAGGGGCCAGGGGCCTACAATGAGCAGTTCTTC.

The V and J genes are TRBV28 and TRBJ2-2, with 9 bases that match TRBD1. Germline loops: CDR1 MDHEN, CDR2 SYDVKM. The ends lost 5 bases at V and 5 bases at J; junction bases unmatched: 6. The CDR3 sequence is 15 residues long. In DNA form, the CDR3 reads TGTGCCAGCAGTCCCTCCGGACAGGGGACCGGGGAGCTGTTTTTT. This encodes CASSPSGQGTGELFF.

This clone appeared a few times. The chain combines TRBV7-3 with TRBJ2-3, with D possibly matching TRBD2 (6 bases). The germline CDR1 and CDR2 sequences are SGHTA and FQGTGA. V lost 0 bases to trimming and J lost 7 bases, with 14 bases between them. The CDR3 extends over 15 amino acids. This chain's CDR3 is CASSLTLAGRHTQYF. DNA for the CDR3: TGTGCCAGCAGCTTAACGTTGGCAGGGAGGCATACGCAGTATTTT.

This clone was counted between two and nine times. The rearrangement links TRBV28 to TRBJ1-6; D perhaps matches TRBD1 (5 bases). With 5 bases removed from V and 10 bases from J, the gap between germline ends came to 15 bases. This CDR3 has 14 amino acids. Germline-derived CDR1 and CDR2 are MDHEN and SYDVKM. The CDR3 loop is CASSRMGPTSPLHF. The CDR3, as DNA: TGTGCCAGCAGTAGGATGGGACCCACCTCACCCCTCCACTTT.

The chain is built from TRBV9 and TRBJ2-2, with 9 bases aligning to TRBD2. Per germline, CDR1 SGDLS and CDR2 YYNGEE. The CDR3 consists of 19 residues. The V gene end was trimmed by 0 bases and the J gene end by 3 bases; junction bases not matched to a gene: 12. The CDR3 here is CASSVGLAGLSGDTGELFF. DNA of the CDR3: TGTGCCAGCAGCGTAGGGCTAGCGGGACTGAGCGGAGACACCGGGGAGCTGTTTTTT. The full variable domain, rest sourced from reference TRBV9 and TRBJ2-2, is DSGVTQTPKHLITATGQRVTLRCSPRSGDLSVYWYQQSLDQGLQFLIQYYNGEERAKGNILERFSAQQFPDLHSELNLSSLELGDSALYFCASSVGLAGLSGDTGELFFGEGSRLTVL.

In this sample, this clone turned up a few times. The gene calls are TRBV14 and TRBJ2-3, with D perhaps matching TRBD2 (6 bases). The germline V and J ends were trimmed by 0 bases and 0 bases, with 13 bases remaining between them. The CDR3 contains 17 residues. The germline V gene encodes CDR1 SGHDN and CDR2 FVKESK. The CDR3 coding sequence is TGTGCCAGCAGCCAAGAAGGAGGCGGGGTGAGCACAGATACGCAGTATTTT. Protein sequence: CASSQEGGGVSTDTQYF.

This clone was picked up a small number of times. V is TRBV30 and J is TRBJ1-1; D not resolved. This CDR3 is 11 amino acids long. The germline V gene has CDR1 GTSNPN and CDR2 SVGIG (reference sequence). Trimming pared 3 bases from V and 12 bases from J, leaving 14 bases between. The CDR3 here is CAWRPVSLPFF. CDR3 coding DNA: TGTGCCTGGAGACCAGTTTCTCTACCTTTCTTT.

This clone has just a few counts. The chain recombines TRBV27 with TRBJ1-1; 7 bases match TRBD1. This CDR3 is built from 13 residues. V lost 2 bases and J lost 7; bases outside the gene matches: 4. CDR1 is MNHEY and CDR2 is SMNVEV in the germline V gene (reference sequence). In nucleotides, the CDR3 is TGTGCCAGCAGTTTAACTAACAGGGGTGAAGCTTTCTTT. Translation: CASSLTNRGEAFF.

This clone was detected only a few times. The chain carries TRBV7-2 and TRBJ1-5; D is undetermined. The length of the CDR3 is 14 residues. V lost 4 bases, J lost 4 bases, and 11 bases lay in between. Germline CDR1 reads SGHTA; CDR2 reads FQGNSA. CDR3 sequence: CASSSYDGNQPQHF. CDR3 in DNA: TGTGCCAGCAGCTCCTACGACGGGAATCAGCCCCAGCATTTT.

The rearrangement links TRBV30 to TRBJ1-2; D gene ambiguous. The CDR3 consists of 16 residues. The V and J ends lost 7 bases and 1 base respectively, with 22 bases between them. Germline-derived CDR1 and CDR2 are GTSNPN and SVGIG (reference sequence). Written as DNA, the CDR3 is TGTGCCTTGATCCGGGCCAACTTTCAAATTAACTATGGCTACACCTTC. Amino acid sequence: CALIRANFQINYGYTF.